This paragraph reports one T cell receptor (beta chain). Its cognate antigen is unknown. This sample is part of a study of shared clonotypes between healthy human individuals. In germline, CDR1 is MDHEN, CDR2 SYDVKM. V was trimmed by 7 bases and J by 4 bases, leaving 19 bases between them. The CDR3 has 16 amino acids. General study findings and limits: The study sampled only blood, and tissue repertoires likely differ.

Profiled with immunoSEQ multiplex PCR; TCRdb holds only in-frame clones, not every one. Seen here are hundreds of thousands of clones, approximately 73% observed once, and the top ten hold 1.5% to 2%. The TCR was taken from a woman aged 25-40 years in good health. Sequenced: memory CD4+ T cells sorted from blood. As to subset: CD45RA-negative fraction. The rearrangement joins TRBV28 to TRBJ1-4, with a tentative D call TRBD1 (5 bases). CDR3 nucleotides: TGTGCCAGCACCCGAGGGGTAGGGTATTATAATGAAAAACTGTTTTTT. This gives the protein CASTRGVGYYNEKLFF.